The clone carrying this T cell receptor beta chain was seen only once. No antigen is known for it. These data belong to a study of cytomegalovirus exposure and HLA in healthy donors. Points from the study as a whole: Apparent HLA restriction characterized most CMV-associated TCR beta chains in a later analysis. Reportedly, a later analysis found an Asian-associated ancestry cluster had fewer N-insertions than the approximately 670-donor mean.

Use of 60 Vbeta and 13 Jbeta primers characterized the PCR. Using immunoSEQ multiplex PCR, the repertoire was profiled, and TCRdb retains in-frame clones only, with some absent. This table has some 150,000 clones, 80% to 90% appearing once. Each donor was healthy, and each was a bone marrow donor. The source of this sequence is a woman aged 45-60 years in good health and CMV-seronegative. Input material: PBMCs.

This CDR3 is CSVEIKAGRPYNSPLHF. The CDR3 DNA reads TGCAGCGTTGAAATCAAAGCAGGGAGGCCCTATAATTCACCCCTCCACTTT. The V and J genes are TRBV29-1 and TRBJ1-6, with a weak D call TRBD1 (5 bases). Germline assignment: CDR1 SQVTM and CDR2 ANQGSEA. The V and J ends lost 2 bases and 2 bases respectively, with 16 bases between them. CDR3 length equals 17 residues.